This TCR beta chain was obtained from a study of graft-versus-host responses after intestinal transplantation listed by TCRdb under 2021. In terms of the full investigation: Multivisceral, liver-intestinal, or isolated intestinal transplants were received by the recipients. To identify alloreactive clones, pre-transplant mixed lymphocyte reaction products were sequenced and compared with unstimulated pre-transplant donor and recipient T cells. Anti-thymocyte globulin induction was given to all recipients, followed by maintenance tacrolimus and steroids for two to four years. Donor T cell macrochimerism was defined as a peak of at least 4% donor T cells among recipient peripheral blood mononuclear cells. After intestinal transplantation, graft-versus-host and host-versus-graft alloreactive T cell clones were followed in the graft, circulation and bone marrow using bulk TCR-beta CDR3 sequencing. Rather than going through the commercial service, samples from three later patients were sequenced in-house on an Illumina MiSeq and processed with MiXCR. Of the 20 to 25 intestinal transplant recipients enrolled in the cohort, one of whom was a retransplant, a few patients without pretransplant specimens were excluded. Overall results and qualifications from the work: In the allografts of patients with donor T cell macrochimerism, GvH to HvG T cell clonal ratios were high. Peak levels of circulating GvH clones were associated with declines in HvG clones early after transplant. The relatively low number and heterogeneity of intestinal transplant patients limited the conclusions. GvH clones were detected in recipient bone marrow, and some appeared earlier in ileal mucosa or blood, consistent with an intestinal mucosal origin.

Libraries were built with the immunoSEQ multiplex PCR assay. For most patients, genomic DNA was isolated with the Qiagen DNeasy Blood and Tissue Kit and shipped frozen to Adaptive Biotechnologies for TCR sequencing. High-throughput TCR-beta CDR3 sequencing of genomic DNA from most patients was performed by Adaptive Biotechnologies. As for how the authors treated the data: TCR sequencing data were retrieved from Adaptive's ImmunoSEQ software for 18 patients, whereas a few other patients were processed with MiXCR and VDJtools. To correct CD4 versus CD8 sorting errors, any sequence found in both subsets at a frequency ratio below 5:1 was removed. CDR3 nucleotide sequences shared by donor and recipient were removed because the origin of these sequences could not be assigned. At least 2-fold expansion over unstimulated cells and a minimum CFSE-low frequency of 0.002% (template counts) or 0.001% (read counts) were required for clones to be classified as alloreactive. Clones detected in sequenced pre-transplant spleen, lymph node, or MLR CFSE-low populations of the donor or recipient were defined as mappable. The cumulative frequency of alloreactive clones was calculated as a percentage of all sequences, weighted by copy number. The table was pulled from immuneACCESS by TCRdb, which kept in-frame rearrangements only. Such tables lose some clones; where checked, under half of the loss comes from unresolved V genes, and the rest has no known cause. V and J calls and clone size are those listed in that table; D and trimming were worked out from the DNA. The table for this sample lists around 13,000 clones; 35% to 45% of them were counted only once. The ten largest account for roughly 1.1% of the sample.

Counted from cysteine to phenylalanine, this CDR3 has 14 amino acids. Just the 42-base CDR3 DNA is kept, in frame starting at base 1. V loses 1 base of germline sequence and J loses 2 bases, and the interval between the two ends is 7 bases. For CDR1 and CDR2, the germline V gene lists SGHNT and YENEEA. The time point label on this specimen signifies: cells obtained before transplantation from donor or recipient. In the mixed lymphocyte reactions, some 200,000 CFSE-labeled pre-transplant responders were plated with some 200,000 irradiated violet-dye-labeled stimulators and cultured for six to seven days. Proliferating CD3+CD4+CFSE-low and CD3+CD8+CFSE-low responder cells were FACS-sorted on a BD Influx sorter after the mixed lymphocyte reaction. Worth noting for this clone: No base-level quality is on record; no much larger clone is a single base apart.

The origin of this receptor is a human patient who received an intestinal transplant. The sample in question was alloreactive CD4+ T cells from a mixed lymphocyte reaction culture, obtained before intestinal transplant. Explained via the paper, the cell subset or site label denotes: CFSE-low proliferating T cells sorted from approximately 6-day pre-transplant mixed lymphocyte reaction (GvH or HvG direction). The rearranged segments are TRBV11-3 and TRBJ2-3, with the D gene not confidently named. In nucleotides, the sequence is TGTGCCAGCAGCTTAGCCGGGTTCACAGATACGCAGTATTTT. Its translation is CASSLAGFTDTQYF. The full variable domain, completed from the reference TRBV11-3 and TRBJ2-3 proteins outside the CDR3, reads EAGVVQSPRYKIIEKKQPVAFWCNPISGHNTLYWYLQNLGQGPELLIRYENEEAVDDSQLPKDRFSAERLKGVDSTLKIQPAELGDSAVYLCASSLAGFTDTQYFGPGTRLTVL.